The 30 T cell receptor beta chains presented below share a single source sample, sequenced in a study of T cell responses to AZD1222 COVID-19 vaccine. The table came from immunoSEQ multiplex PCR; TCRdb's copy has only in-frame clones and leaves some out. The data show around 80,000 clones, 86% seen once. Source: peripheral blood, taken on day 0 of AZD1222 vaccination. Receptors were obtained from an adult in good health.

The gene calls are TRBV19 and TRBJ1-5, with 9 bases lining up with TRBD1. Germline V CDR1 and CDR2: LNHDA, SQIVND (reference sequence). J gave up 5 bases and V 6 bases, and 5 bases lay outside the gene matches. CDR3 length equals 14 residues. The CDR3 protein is CASSATGGYQPQHF. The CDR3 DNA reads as TGTGCCAGTAGCGCGACAGGGGGGTATCAGCCCCAGCATTTT.

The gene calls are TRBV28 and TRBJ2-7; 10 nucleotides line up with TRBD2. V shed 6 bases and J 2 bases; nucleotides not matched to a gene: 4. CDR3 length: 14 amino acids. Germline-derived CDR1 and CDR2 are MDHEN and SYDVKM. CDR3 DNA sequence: TGTGCCAGCAGAAATCTAGCGGGAGCCTACGAGCAGTACTTC. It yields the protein CASRNLAGAYEQYF.

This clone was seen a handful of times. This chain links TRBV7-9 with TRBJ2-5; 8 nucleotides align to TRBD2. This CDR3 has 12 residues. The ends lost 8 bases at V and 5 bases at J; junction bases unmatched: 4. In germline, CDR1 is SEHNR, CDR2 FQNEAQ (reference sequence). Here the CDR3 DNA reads TGTGCCAGCGCGGCGGGGGGTGAGACCCAGTACTTC. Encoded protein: CASAAGGETQYF. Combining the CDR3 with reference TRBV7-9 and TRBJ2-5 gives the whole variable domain DTGVSQNPRHKITKRGQNVTFRCDPISEHNRLYWYRQTLGQGPEFLTYFQNEAQLEKSRLLSDRFSAERPKGSFSTLEIQRTEQGDSAMYLCASAAGGETQYFGPGTRLLVL.

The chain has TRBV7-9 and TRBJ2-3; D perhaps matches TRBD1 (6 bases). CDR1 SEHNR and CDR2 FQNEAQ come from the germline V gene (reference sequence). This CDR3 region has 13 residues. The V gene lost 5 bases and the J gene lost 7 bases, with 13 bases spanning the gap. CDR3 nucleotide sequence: TGTGCCAGCAGCCCCCGGACAGCAAATACGCAGTATTTT. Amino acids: CASSPRTANTQYF.

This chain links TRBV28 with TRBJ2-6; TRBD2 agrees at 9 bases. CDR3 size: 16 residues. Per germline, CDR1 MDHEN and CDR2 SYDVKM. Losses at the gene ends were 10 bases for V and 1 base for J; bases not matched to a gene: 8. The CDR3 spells CATSAGGFSGANVLTF. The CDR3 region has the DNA TGTGCCACCTCAGCGGGAGGTTTTTCTGGGGCCAACGTCCTGACTTTC.

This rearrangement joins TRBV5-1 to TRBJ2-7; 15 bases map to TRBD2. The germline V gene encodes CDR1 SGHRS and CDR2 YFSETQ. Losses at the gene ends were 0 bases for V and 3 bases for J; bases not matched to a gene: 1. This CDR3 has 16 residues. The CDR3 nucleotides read TGCGCCAGCAGCTTGGCGGGACTAGCGGGGGGCTACGAGCAGTACTTC. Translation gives CASSLAGLAGGYEQYF.

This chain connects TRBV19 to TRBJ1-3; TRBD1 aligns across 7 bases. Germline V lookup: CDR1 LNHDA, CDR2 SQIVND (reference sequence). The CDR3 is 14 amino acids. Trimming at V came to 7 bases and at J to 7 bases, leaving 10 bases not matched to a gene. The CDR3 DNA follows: TGTGCCAGTAACTACAGGGGTTCCTGGAACACCATATATTTT. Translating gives CASNYRGSWNTIYF.

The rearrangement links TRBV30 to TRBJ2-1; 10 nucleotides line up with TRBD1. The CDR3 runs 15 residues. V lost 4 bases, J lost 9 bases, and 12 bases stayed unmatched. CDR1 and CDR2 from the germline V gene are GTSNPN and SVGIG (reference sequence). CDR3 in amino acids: CAWNPGTGVSSEQFF. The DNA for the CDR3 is TGTGCCTGGAACCCCGGGACAGGGGTGTCTAGTGAGCAGTTCTTC.

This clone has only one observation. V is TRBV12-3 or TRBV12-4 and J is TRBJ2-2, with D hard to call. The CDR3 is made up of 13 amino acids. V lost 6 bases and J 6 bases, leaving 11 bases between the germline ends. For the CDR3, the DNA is TGTGCCAGCAGCTCTCAAAACTCCGGGGAGCTGTTTTTT. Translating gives CASSSQNSGELFF.

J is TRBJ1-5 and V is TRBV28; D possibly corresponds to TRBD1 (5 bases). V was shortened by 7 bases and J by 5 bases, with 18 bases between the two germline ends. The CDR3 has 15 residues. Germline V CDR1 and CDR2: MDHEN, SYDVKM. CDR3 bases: TGTGCCAGCACCCTCCCGGGACTCCAGGATCAGCCCCAGCATTTT. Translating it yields CASTLPGLQDQPQHF.

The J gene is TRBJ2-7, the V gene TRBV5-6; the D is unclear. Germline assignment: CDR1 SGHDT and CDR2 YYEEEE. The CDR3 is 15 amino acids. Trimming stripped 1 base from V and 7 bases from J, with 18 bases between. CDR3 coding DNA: TGTGCCAGCAGCTTGCACCAGGTAGCATCCTTAGAGCAGTACTTC. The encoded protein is CASSLHQVASLEQYF.

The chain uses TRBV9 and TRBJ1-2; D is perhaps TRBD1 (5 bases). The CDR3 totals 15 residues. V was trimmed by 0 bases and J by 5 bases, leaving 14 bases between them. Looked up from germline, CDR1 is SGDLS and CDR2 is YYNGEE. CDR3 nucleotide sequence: TGTGCCAGCAGCGTAGATGCAGGGTCGGTGTATGGCTACACCTTC. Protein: CASSVDAGSVYGYTF.

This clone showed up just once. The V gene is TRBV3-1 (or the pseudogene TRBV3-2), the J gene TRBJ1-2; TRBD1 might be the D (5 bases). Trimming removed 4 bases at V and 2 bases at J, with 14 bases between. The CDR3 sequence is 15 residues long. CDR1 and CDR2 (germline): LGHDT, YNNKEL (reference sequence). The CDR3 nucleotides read TGTGCCAGCAGCCCGACCTGGGGGTCCAACTATGGCTACACCTTC. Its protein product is CASSPTWGSNYGYTF.

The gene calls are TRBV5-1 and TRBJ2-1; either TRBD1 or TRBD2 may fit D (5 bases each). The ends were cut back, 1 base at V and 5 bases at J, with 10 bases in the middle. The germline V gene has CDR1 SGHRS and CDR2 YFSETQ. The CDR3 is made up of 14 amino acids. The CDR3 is CASSLKGPNNEQFF. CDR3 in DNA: TGCGCCAGCAGCTTGAAGGGACCCAACAATGAGCAGTTCTTC.

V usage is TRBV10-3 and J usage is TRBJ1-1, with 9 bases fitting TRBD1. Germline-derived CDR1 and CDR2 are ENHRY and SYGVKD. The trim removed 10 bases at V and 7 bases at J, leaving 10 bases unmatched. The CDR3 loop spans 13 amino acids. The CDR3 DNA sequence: TGTGCCAAGAGGGACAGGGAATATGGTGAAGCTTTCTTT. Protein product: CAKRDREYGEAFF.

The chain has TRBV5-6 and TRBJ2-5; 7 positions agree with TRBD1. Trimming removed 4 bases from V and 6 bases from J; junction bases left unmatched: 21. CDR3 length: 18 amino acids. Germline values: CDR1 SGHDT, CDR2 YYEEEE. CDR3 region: CASSPPPVSRGPRKTQYF. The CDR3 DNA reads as TGTGCCAGCAGCCCGCCTCCGGTATCTAGGGGGCCACGGAAGACCCAGTACTTC.

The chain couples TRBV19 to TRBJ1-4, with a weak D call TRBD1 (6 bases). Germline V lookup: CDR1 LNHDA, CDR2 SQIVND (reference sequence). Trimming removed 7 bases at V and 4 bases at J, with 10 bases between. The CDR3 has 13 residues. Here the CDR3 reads CASTRGGNEKLFF. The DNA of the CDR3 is TGTGCCAGTACCAGGGGAGGTAATGAAAAACTGTTTTTT.

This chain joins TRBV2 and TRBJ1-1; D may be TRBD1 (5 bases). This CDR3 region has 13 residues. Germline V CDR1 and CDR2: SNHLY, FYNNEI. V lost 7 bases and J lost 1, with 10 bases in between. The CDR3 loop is CASTGGANTEAFF. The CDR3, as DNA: TGTGCCAGCACCGGGGGTGCGAACACTGAAGCTTTCTTT.

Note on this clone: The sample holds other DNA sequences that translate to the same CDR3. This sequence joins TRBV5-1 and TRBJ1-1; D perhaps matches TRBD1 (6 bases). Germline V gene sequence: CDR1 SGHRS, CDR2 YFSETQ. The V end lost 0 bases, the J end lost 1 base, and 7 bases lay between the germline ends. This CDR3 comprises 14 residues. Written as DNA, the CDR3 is TGCGCCAGCAGCTTGGGACAGGAGAACACTGAAGCTTTCTTT. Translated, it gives CASSLGQENTEAFF.

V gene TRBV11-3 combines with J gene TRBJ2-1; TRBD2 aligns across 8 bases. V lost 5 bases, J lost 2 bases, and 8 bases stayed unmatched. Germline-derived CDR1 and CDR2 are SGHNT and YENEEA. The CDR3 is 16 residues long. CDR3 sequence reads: CASSPRRGGTYNEQFF. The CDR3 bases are TGTGCCAGCAGCCCACGGCGCGGGGGGACCTACAATGAGCAGTTCTTC.

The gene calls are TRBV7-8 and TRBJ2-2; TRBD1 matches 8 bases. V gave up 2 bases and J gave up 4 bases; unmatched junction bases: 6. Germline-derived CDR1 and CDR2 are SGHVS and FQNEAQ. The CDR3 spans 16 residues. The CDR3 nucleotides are TGTGCCAGCAGCTTATTGAACAGGGGGGCCACCGGGGAGCTGTTTTTT. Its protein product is CASSLLNRGATGELFF.

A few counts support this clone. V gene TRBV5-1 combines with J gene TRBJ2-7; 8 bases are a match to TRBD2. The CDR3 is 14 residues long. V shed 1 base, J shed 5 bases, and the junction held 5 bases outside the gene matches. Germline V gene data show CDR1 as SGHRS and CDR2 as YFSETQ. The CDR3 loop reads CASSLTSGNNEQYF. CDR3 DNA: TGCGCCAGCAGCTTGACTAGCGGTAACAACGAGCAGTACTTC.

CDR3 bases: TGTGCCAGTAGCCCCCGAAGGGGAGAGCATGAAAAACTGTTTTTT. This translates into CASSPRRGEHEKLFF. The chain couples TRBV19 to TRBJ1-4, with a possible D match to TRBD1 (5 bases). Per germline, CDR1 LNHDA and CDR2 SQIVND (reference sequence). The CDR3 is 15 amino acids. Trimming removed 6 bases from V and 6 bases from J, with 17 bases in between.

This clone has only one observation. CDR3 protein: CASSRATDNSPLHF. The CDR3 DNA sequence: TGTGCCAGCTCACGGGCGACAGACAATTCACCCCTCCACTTT. The V call is TRBV18, the J call TRBJ1-6; D possibly corresponds to TRBD1 (5 bases). From germline, CDR1 is KGHSH and CDR2 LQKENI. CDR3 length: 14 residues. V gave up 4 bases and J gave up 7 bases, with 11 bases separating them.

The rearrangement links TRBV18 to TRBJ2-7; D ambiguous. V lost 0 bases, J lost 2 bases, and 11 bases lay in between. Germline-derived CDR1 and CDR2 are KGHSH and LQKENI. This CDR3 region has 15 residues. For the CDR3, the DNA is TGTGCCAGCTCACCACCGATAGGTTACACCTACGAGCAGTACTTC. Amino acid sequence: CASSPPIGYTYEQYF.

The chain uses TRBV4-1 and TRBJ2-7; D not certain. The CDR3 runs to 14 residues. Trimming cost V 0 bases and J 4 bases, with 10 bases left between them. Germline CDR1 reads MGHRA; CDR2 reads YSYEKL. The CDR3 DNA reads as TGCGCCAGCAGCCAAGAATGGGGTGGGTACGAGCAGTACTTC. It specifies CASSQEWGGYEQYF.

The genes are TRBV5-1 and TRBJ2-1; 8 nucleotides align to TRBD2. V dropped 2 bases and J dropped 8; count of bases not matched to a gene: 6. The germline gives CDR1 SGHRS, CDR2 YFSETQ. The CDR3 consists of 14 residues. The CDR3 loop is CASSLAGDWDEQFF. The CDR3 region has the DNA TGCGCCAGCAGCTTAGCGGGAGATTGGGATGAGCAGTTCTTC.

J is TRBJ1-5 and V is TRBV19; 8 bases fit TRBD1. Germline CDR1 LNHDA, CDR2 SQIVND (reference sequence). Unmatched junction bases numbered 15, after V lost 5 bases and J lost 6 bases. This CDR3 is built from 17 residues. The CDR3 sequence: CASSLYLPDRVSQPQHF. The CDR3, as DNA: TGTGCCAGTAGTTTATACCTGCCGGACAGGGTAAGTCAGCCCCAGCATTTT.

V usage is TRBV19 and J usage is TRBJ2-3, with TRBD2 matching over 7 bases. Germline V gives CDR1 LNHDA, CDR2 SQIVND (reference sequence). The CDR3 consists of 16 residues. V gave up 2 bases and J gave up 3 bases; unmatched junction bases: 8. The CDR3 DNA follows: TGTGCCAGTAGTATATACGCGGGAGTCGGTACAGATACGCAGTATTTT. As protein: CASSIYAGVGTDTQYF.

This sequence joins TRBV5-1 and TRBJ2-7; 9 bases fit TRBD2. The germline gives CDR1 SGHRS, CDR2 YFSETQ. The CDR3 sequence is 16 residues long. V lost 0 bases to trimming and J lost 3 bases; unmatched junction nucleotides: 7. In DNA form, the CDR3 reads TGCGCCAGCAGCTTGGGATCTAGCGGGGACTTCTACGAGCAGTACTTC. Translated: CASSLGSSGDFYEQYF. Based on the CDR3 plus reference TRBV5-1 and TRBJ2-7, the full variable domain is KAGVTQTPRYLIKTRGQQVTLSCSPISGHRSVSWYQQTPGQGLQFLFEYFSETQRNKGNFPGRFSGRQFSNSRSEMNVSTLELGDSALYLCASSLGSSGDFYEQYFGPGTRLTVT.